This TCR beta chain is from a study of blood T cell repertoires in COVID-19. Study background: The origin of the acute and convalescent COVID-19 samples was the United States, Italy and Spain. PBMCs, B-cell-depleted T cells, or T cells provided the cDNA or gDNA that made up the material.

Seattle patient enrollment occurred during active infection, with longitudinal follow-up thereafter. Trimming left V 2 bases short and J 4 bases short, with 9 bases between. CDR3 length: 14 amino acids. Germline V gene sequence: CDR1 SGHRS, CDR2 YFSETQ. As originally analysed: Amplified reference gene primers provided the basis for estimating nucleated cell counts. Method: immunoSEQ multiplex PCR; TCRdb's copy keeps in-frame clones and lacks some. V, J and clone size derive from that table, while D and trimming were established from the DNA sequence. This table holds 220,000 or so clones, around 86% found once.

Source material: peripheral blood. The chain links TRBV5-1 to TRBJ1-4, with no clear D. This sequence was found in a woman of 80 years or more with COVID-19, enrolled during active disease. The CDR3 sequence: CASSFGSSNEKLFF. The DNA of the CDR3 is TGCGCCAGCAGCTTCGGTAGCAGTAATGAAAAACTGTTTTTT. Filled out from reference TRBV5-1 and TRBJ1-4, the complete variable domain reads KAGVTQTPRYLIKTRGQQVTLSCSPISGHRSVSWYQQTPGQGLQFLFEYFSETQRNKGNFPGRFSGRQFSNSRSEMNVSTLELGDSALYLCASSFGSSNEKLFFGSGTQLSVL.